A single sample gave rise to the 22 T cell receptor beta chains below, sequenced in a study of blood T cells in healthy people across ages. Next came a second PCR, run for 7 to 11 cycles, which used a sample-barcoded 5' primer along with a J-beta primer mix. Each CDR3 protein is one row after TCRdb ran MiXCR on the 5' RACE reads. Among 600,000 to 900,000 distinct CDR3 sequences listed, about 26% were seen once. These data were also filed under a second study, of T cells of mothers and their children.

Material: blood. These receptors originate from a boy aged 10-17 years in good health.

This chain links TRBV29-1 with TRBJ2-7; TRBD1 matches 9 bases. The ends lost 6 bases at V and 0 bases at J; junction bases unmatched: 6. Germline-derived CDR1 and CDR2 are SQVTM and ANQGSEA. The CDR3 extends over 14 amino acids. DNA of the CDR3: TGCAGCGTCCGGGACAGGGAGAGCTCCTACGAGCAGTACTTC. It yields the protein CSVRDRESSYEQYF.

Concerning this clonotype: The junction departs from germline at one end; a sequencing error may be responsible. The chain employs TRBV28 and TRBJ2-7, with TRBD1 matching over 8 bases. The CDR3 runs 17 residues. Germline CDR1 is MDHEN and CDR2 is SYDVKM. The DNA of the CDR3 is TGTGCCAGCAGTCCCTCTGTGGACAGGGTCCCCTCCTACGGGCAGTACTTC. Translated: CASSPSVDRVPSYGQYF.

This clonotype was picked up a small number of times. The chain recombines TRBV2 with TRBJ2-7; 9 positions match TRBD1. V trimming: 1 base; J trimming: 3 bases; junction bases outside the gene matches: 7. The CDR3 runs to 16 residues. In germline, CDR1 is SNHLY, CDR2 FYNNEI. DNA of the CDR3: TGTGCCAGCAGTGAAGGGGGACAGGGAGGGCGCTACGAGCAGTACTTC. Residues: CASSEGGQGGRYEQYF.

V gene TRBV10-3 combines with J gene TRBJ1-1, with D possibly TRBD1 on 5 matching bases. Germline-derived CDR1 and CDR2 are ENHRY and SYGVKD. The CDR3 runs 13 residues. V was clipped by 5 bases and J by 1 base, with 8 bases between them. The CDR3 bases are TGTGCCATCAGTAGACAGCGGAACACTGAAGCTTTCTTT. Its protein product is CAISRQRNTEAFF.

The V gene is TRBV3-1, the J gene TRBJ2-7, with D possibly being TRBD2 (5 bases). From germline, CDR1 is LGHDT and CDR2 YNNKEL (reference sequence). Trimming pared 3 bases from V and 7 bases from J, leaving 7 bases between. This CDR3 contains 11 residues. CDR3 residues: CASSHGGEQYF. CDR3 bases: TGTGCCAGCAGCCACGGCGGGGAGCAGTACTTC.

The chain links TRBV7-2 to TRBJ2-7; D possibly corresponds to TRBD2 (6 bases). The length of the CDR3 is 16 residues. Trimming pared 4 bases from V and 3 bases from J, leaving 19 bases between. The germline CDR1 and CDR2 sequences are SGHTA and FQGNSA. CDR3 amino acids: CASSSPHRGGIYEQYF. Written as DNA, the CDR3 is TGTGCCAGCAGCTCACCTCACCGGGGAGGCATCTACGAGCAGTACTTC.

The chain joins TRBV14 to TRBJ2-5; D may be TRBD2 (5 bases). The V and J ends lost 4 bases and 3 bases respectively, with 18 bases between them. This CDR3 has 16 amino acids. The V gene's germline CDR1 is SGHDN and CDR2 FVKESK. CDR3 bases: TGTGCCAGCAGCCCTTACGCGAGGGAGATAGAAGAGACCCAGTACTTC. It codes for CASSPYAREIEETQYF.

This clonotype showed up just a few times. V usage is TRBV6-5 and J usage is TRBJ2-3; D is possibly TRBD1 or TRBD2 (6 bases each). This CDR3 region has 15 residues. Trimming pared 4 bases from V and 6 bases from J, leaving 17 bases between. From germline, CDR1 is MNHEY and CDR2 SVGAGI. Written as DNA, the CDR3 is TGTGCCAGCAGTTCCCTTGGGGGGCGAGGGGATACGCAGTATTTT. Protein: CASSSLGGRGDTQYF.

This clonotype was seen just once. The chain links TRBV7-9 to TRBJ2-5; TRBD2 might be the D (5 bases). Germline CDR1 SEHNR, CDR2 FQNEAQ (reference sequence). Deletions cut 1 base from V and 1 base from J, with 13 bases between. This CDR3 has 16 residues. The CDR3 DNA reads as TGTGCCAGCAGCTTAGACTGGGGAGAAATCCAAGAGACCCAGTACTTC. The encoded protein is CASSLDWGEIQETQYF.

This clonotype was observed many times. The genes are TRBV28 and TRBJ1-4; no firm D call. The CDR3 is 15 amino acids. V was pared by 3 bases and J by 1 base, with 9 bases between. Germline CDR1 reads MDHEN; CDR2 reads SYDVKM. CDR3 DNA: TGTGCCAGCAGTTTTTACGGCAGAACTAATGAAAAACTGTTTTTT. This translates into CASSFYGRTNEKLFF.

This clonotype came up a few times. The chain uses TRBV28 and TRBJ1-3; D gene unclear. Germline CDR1 and CDR2: MDHEN and SYDVKM. This CDR3 is built from 14 residues. The V end lost 4 bases, the J end lost 0 bases, and 7 bases lay between the germline ends. In DNA form, the CDR3 reads TGTGCCAGCAGTTCGAGGGTCTCTGGAAACACCATATATTTT. It encodes CASSSRVSGNTIYF.

This chain joins TRBV20-1 and TRBJ1-5; D perhaps matches TRBD1 (6 bases). The CDR3 totals 13 residues. Germline V CDR1 and CDR2: DFQATT, SNEGSKA (reference sequence). Trimming shortened V by 6 bases and J by 3 bases, and 12 bases separated the two germline ends. The CDR3 DNA reads as TGCAGTGCCGTAGGGGGTATCAATCAGCCCCAGCATTTT. It translates to CSAVGGINQPQHF.

The V and J genes are TRBV7-9 and TRBJ2-5, with D possibly called TRBD1 or TRBD2 (5 bases each). The CDR3 has 18 residues. Looked up from germline, CDR1 is SEHNR and CDR2 is FQNEAQ (reference sequence). The V end lost 1 base, the J end lost 5 bases, and 23 bases lay between the germline ends. This chain's CDR3 is CASSLDWPYLGDGETQYF. CDR3 DNA sequence: TGTGCCAGCAGCTTAGACTGGCCCTATCTAGGGGACGGGGAGACCCAGTACTTC.

This clonotype occurred a few times. The V and J genes are TRBV12-3 or TRBV12-4 and TRBJ2-7; 7 bases line up with TRBD1. The length of the CDR3 is 14 residues. The V and J ends lost 5 bases and 4 bases, in that order; junction bases with no gene match: 8. The CDR3 sequence: CASSTGTVVYEQYF. The CDR3 DNA sequence: TGTGCCAGCAGTACCGGGACAGTTGTGTACGAGCAGTACTTC.

The chain recombines TRBV6-6 with TRBJ2-1, with D tentatively TRBD2 (7 bases). CDR1 is MNHNY, CDR2 SVGAGI, per germline (reference sequence). This CDR3 has 15 amino acids. The ends were cut back, 2 bases at V and 8 bases at J, with 16 bases in the middle. The CDR3 DNA sequence: TGTGCCAGCAGTTACGGGTGGGGGGGCATCGATGAGCAGTTCTTC. Its protein is CASSYGWGGIDEQFF.

The chain couples TRBV7-2 to TRBJ1-2; D ambiguous. The CDR3 has 16 amino acids. Germline-derived CDR1 and CDR2 are SGHTA and FQGNSA. V was cut by 1 base and J by 4 bases, with 16 bases left in between. The CDR3 here is CASSLEGPPGGYGYTF. The CDR3, as DNA: TGTGCCAGCAGCTTAGAAGGCCCACCTGGAGGCTATGGCTACACCTTC.

The chain couples TRBV20-1 to TRBJ1-5; possible D gene TRBD1, 5 bases. CDR3 length: 15 amino acids. The germline gives CDR1 DFQATT, CDR2 SNEGSKA (reference sequence). The V end lost 2 bases, the J end lost 7 bases, and 18 bases lay between the germline ends. The chain's CDR3 is CSARLPGTSGQPQHF. In DNA, the CDR3 is TGCAGTGCTAGACTGCCTGGGACTTCGGGGCAGCCCCAGCATTTT.

The gene calls are TRBV5-1 and TRBJ2-3, with 12 bases identical to TRBD2. Trimming took 4 bases from V and 5 from J; bases not matched to a gene: 5. CDR3 length: 15 amino acids. Germline V CDR1 and CDR2: SGHRS, YFSETQ. CDR3 residues: CASSHRTSGEDTQYF. The CDR3 region has the DNA TGCGCCAGCAGCCACCGGACTAGCGGGGAAGATACGCAGTATTTT.

The chain recombines TRBV30 with TRBJ1-6; D possibly corresponds to TRBD1 (6 bases). The CDR3 totals 16 residues. The V end lost 3 bases, the J end lost 6 bases, and 18 bases lay between the germline ends. Germline values: CDR1 GTSNPN, CDR2 SVGIG (reference sequence). Here the CDR3 DNA reads TGTGCCTGGAGGATGACAGGAAGACAGGCTAATTCACCCCTCCACTTT. This encodes CAWRMTGRQANSPLHF.

This clonotype occurred a few times. This chain links TRBV7-9 with TRBJ2-3, with D perhaps given as TRBD1 or TRBD2 (5 bases each). Per germline, CDR1 SEHNR and CDR2 FQNEAQ (reference sequence). This CDR3 contains 13 residues. Trimming shortened V by 11 bases and J by 2 bases, and 14 bases separated the two germline ends. The CDR3 loop reads CAGPGTVTDTQYF. CDR3 DNA: TGTGCCGGCCCGGGGACGGTCACAGATACGCAGTATTTT. The full variable domain, completed using reference TRBV7-9 and TRBJ2-3, is DTGVSQNPRHKITKRGQNVTFRCDPISEHNRLYWYRQTLGQGPEFLTYFQNEAQLEKSRLLSDRFSAERPKGSFSTLEIQRTEQGDSAMYLCAGPGTVTDTQYFGPGTRLTVL.

This chain uses TRBV28 with TRBJ2-2; 10 bases agree with TRBD2. The CDR3 runs to 16 residues. Trimming took 5 bases from V and 4 from J; bases not matched to a gene: 7. Germline CDR1 is MDHEN and CDR2 is SYDVKM. CDR3 in amino acids: CASSPSSGGLTGELFF. The CDR3 nucleotides are TGTGCCAGCAGTCCGTCTAGCGGGGGCCTCACCGGGGAGCTGTTTTTT. The entire variable domain, with the rest obtained from reference TRBV28 and TRBJ2-2, is as follows: DVKVTQSSRYLVKRTGEKVFLECVQDMDHENMFWYRQDPGLGLRLIYFSYDVKMKEKGDIPEGYSVSREKKERFSLILESASTNQTSMYLCASSPSSGGLTGELFFGEGSRLTVL.

V gene TRBV9 combines with J gene TRBJ1-2; tentatively, D is TRBD1 (5 bases). CDR3 length: 14 amino acids. With 3 bases removed from V and 0 bases from J, the gap between germline ends came to 9 bases. Germline V lookup: CDR1 SGDLS, CDR2 YYNGEE. CDR3 nucleotide sequence: TGTGCCAGCAGCGACCGACAGACTAACTATGGCTACACCTTC. Its protein is CASSDRQTNYGYTF.